The 26 T cell receptor beta chains presented below share a single source sample, sequenced in a study of CD8 T cells in ankylosing spondylitis (TCRdb year 2017). Library creation used 5' RACE. Sequencing took place on an Illumina HiSeq 2500. TCRdb itself trimmed the public reads at Q25 with fastp, ran MiXCR and retained productive beta chains. Each entry is one CDR3 protein sequence, shown with its most common DNA and genes. The sample table contains 250,000 to 300,000 distinct CDR3 sequences; only one count was recorded for 20% of them. The ten largest account for about 8.2% of the sample. Sequencing used blood, either unsorted or a sorted T cell fraction (not recorded which). The receptors come from a male donor with ankylosing spondylitis or in good health (not recorded which).

There are a few counts of this clonotype. J is TRBJ1-4 and V is TRBV12-3 or TRBV12-4, with TRBD1 as a possible D gene (6 bases). The CDR3 sequence is 15 residues long. Trimming shortened V by 6 bases and J by 1 base, and 12 bases separated the two germline ends. The CDR3 loop reads CASSRKGGTNEKLFF. The CDR3 bases are TGTGCCAGCAGCCGAAAGGGGGGAACTAATGAAAAACTGTTTTTT.

This clonotype was counted a single time. The chain carries TRBV19 and TRBJ1-5; D perhaps matches TRBD1 (6 bases). Germline V CDR1 and CDR2: LNHDA, SQIVND (reference sequence). V was clipped by 5 bases and J by 6 bases, with 20 bases between them. The CDR3 extends over 16 amino acids. For the CDR3, the DNA is TGTGCCAGTAGTCCTGACGGGGGGGGCCGTCTTCAGCCCCAGCATTTT. Translating it yields CASSPDGGGRLQPQHF.

This clonotype occurred a few times. The chain uses TRBV7-6 and TRBJ1-1; D gene uncertain. The V gene's germline CDR1 is SGHVS and CDR2 FNYEAQ. Trimming shortened V by 1 base and J by 4 bases, and 16 bases separated the two germline ends. CDR3 length equals 16 residues. The CDR3 coding sequence is TGTGCCAGCAGCTTAGAATTCGGGTGGAAGGGCACTGAAGCTTTCTTT. Residues: CASSLEFGWKGTEAFF.

The V and J genes are TRBV6-2 or TRBV6-3 and TRBJ2-2; 9 bases map to TRBD1. With 2 bases clipped from V and 15 bases from J, the junction kept 7 bases outside the gene matches. Per the germline V gene, CDR1 is MNHEY and CDR2 is SVGEGT. The CDR3 has 13 amino acids. CDR3 in amino acids: CASSYAGTGSLFF. CDR3 coding DNA: TGTGCCAGCAGTTACGCCGGGACAGGGAGTTTGTTTTTT.

About this clonotype itself: This could be a read error, since a much larger clone is one nucleotide away. CDR3 nucleotides: TGTGCCATCAGTGCAGGAGGGAGCGGGGCCAATGAGCAGTTCTTC. Its translation: CAISAGGSGANEQFF. This chain joins TRBV10-3 and TRBJ2-1; 7 positions agree with TRBD2. Germline values: CDR1 ENHRY, CDR2 SYGVKD. The CDR3 is 15 amino acids. Trimming took 4 bases from V and 6 from J; bases not matched to a gene: 9.

This chain links TRBV4-2 with TRBJ2-1; 14 positions agree with TRBD2. Germline lookup yields CDR1 LGHNA and CDR2 YNFKEQ. V lost 0 bases to trimming and J lost 6 bases; unmatched junction nucleotides: 10. This CDR3 is built from 19 residues. The CDR3 reads CASSQEPGLAGGMSNEQFF. The CDR3 DNA follows: TGTGCCAGCAGCCAAGAACCCGGACTAGCGGGAGGAATGAGCAATGAGCAGTTCTTC.

The CDR3 loop reads CASSWDGNYGYTF. Here the CDR3 DNA reads TGTGCCAGCAGTTGGGACGGGAACTATGGCTACACCTTC. The rearrangement uses TRBV12-3 or TRBV12-4 and TRBJ1-2; possible D gene TRBD1, 5 bases. The CDR3 consists of 13 residues. V was pared by 4 bases and J by 2 bases, with 8 bases between.

This clonotype was detected only a few times. The V gene is TRBV25-1, the J gene TRBJ2-5; TRBD1 agrees at 8 bases. V dropped 4 bases and J dropped 2; count of bases not matched to a gene: 6. Germline V gene data show CDR1 as MGHDK and CDR2 as SYGVNS. This CDR3 is 15 amino acids long. The CDR3 here is CASSASRDRQETQYF. In DNA, the CDR3 is TGTGCCAGCAGTGCCTCCAGGGACAGGCAAGAGACCCAGTACTTC. Using reference TRBV25-1 and TRBJ2-5 for the parts outside the CDR3, the full variable domain is EADIYQTPRYLVIGTGKKITLECSQTMGHDKMYWYQQDPGMELHLIHYSYGVNSTEKGDLSSESTVSRIRTEHFPLTLESARPSHTSQYLCASSASRDRQETQYFGPGTRLLVL.

This clonotype was recorded a few times. The chain uses TRBV2 and TRBJ2-7; D not resolved. Germline CDR1 and CDR2: SNHLY and FYNNEI. This CDR3 comprises 15 residues. Trimming pared 3 bases from V and 6 bases from J, leaving 18 bases between. The CDR3 sequence is CASSEREVGLGEQYV. Here the CDR3 DNA reads TGTGCCAGCAGTGAGAGAGAGGTTGGGCTAGGCGAGCAGTACGTC.

This chain links TRBV3-1 with TRBJ2-1, with 7 nucleotides matching TRBD2. Per germline, CDR1 LGHDT and CDR2 YNNKEL (reference sequence). Trimming cost V 4 bases and J 5 bases; bases outside gene matches: 8. CDR3 length equals 15 residues. The CDR3 region is CASSLNPAGDNEQFF. The CDR3 DNA is TGTGCCAGCAGCCTCAACCCCGCGGGAGACAATGAGCAGTTCTTC.

This clonotype was detected only a few times. V gene TRBV6-1 combines with J gene TRBJ2-2, with D tentatively TRBD1 or TRBD2 (5 bases each). CDR1 is MNHNS, CDR2 SASEGT, per germline. This CDR3 is 13 amino acids long. Trimming took 7 bases from V and 6 from J, leaving 12 bases between them. The CDR3 protein is CASTLRGPGELFF. CDR3 DNA sequence: TGTGCCAGCACCCTACGGGGCCCCGGGGAGCTGTTTTTT.

This chain joins TRBV29-1 and TRBJ2-1, with 9 bases that match TRBD2. Trimming took 6 bases from V and 4 from J; bases not matched to a gene: 7. Germline assignment: CDR1 SQVTM and CDR2 ANQGSEA. The CDR3 contains 14 residues. The DNA of the CDR3 is TGCAGCGTCATAGCGGGGGCCCCTTACAATGAGCAGTTCTTC. Residues: CSVIAGAPYNEQFF.

V and J are TRBV9 and TRBJ2-1; TRBD2 agrees at 7 bases. There are 15 residues in the CDR3. The V and J ends lost 3 bases and 2 bases, in that order; junction bases with no gene match: 5. CDR1 and CDR2 from the germline V gene are SGDLS and YYNGEE. CDR3 nucleotide sequence: TGTGCCAGCAGCGCCCGGGGGGATACCTACAATGAGCAGTTCTTC. It is translated as CASSARGDTYNEQFF.

CDR3 region: CSAPQTSGAYNEQFF. In nucleotides, the CDR3 is TGCAGTGCTCCTCAGACTAGCGGGGCCTACAATGAGCAGTTCTTC. The chain recombines TRBV20-1 with TRBJ2-1, with 11 bases that match TRBD2. Germline V gene data show CDR1 as DFQATT and CDR2 as SNEGSKA (reference sequence). The CDR3 totals 15 residues. After removal of 5 bases from V and 2 bases from J, the junction contained 5 bases not matched to a gene.

This clonotype showed up just a few times. V gene TRBV30 combines with J gene TRBJ2-6; D perhaps matches TRBD2 (6 bases). V gave up 3 bases and J gave up 0 bases, with 12 bases separating them. Germline assignment: CDR1 GTSNPN and CDR2 SVGIG (reference sequence). The CDR3 is made up of 16 amino acids. CDR3 region: CAWSPGGVSGANVLTF. CDR3 bases: TGTGCCTGGAGCCCCGGGGGAGTCTCTGGGGCCAACGTCCTGACTTTC.

This clonotype was seen at least ten times. V usage is TRBV5-1 and J usage is TRBJ1-5, with D unresolved. The V end lost 4 bases, the J end lost 0 bases, and 11 bases lay between the germline ends. The CDR3 sequence is 15 residues long. Germline-derived CDR1 and CDR2 are SGHRS and YFSETQ. The CDR3 sequence: CASSADENSNQPQHF. The CDR3 DNA is TGCGCCAGCAGCGCGGACGAAAATAGCAATCAGCCCCAGCATTTT.

This clonotype was observed many times. CDR3 in amino acids: CASSPAASNEQFF. In DNA form, the CDR3 reads TGTGCCAGCAGCCCCGCGGCCAGCAATGAGCAGTTCTTC. The chain has TRBV5-5 and TRBJ2-1; no reliable D call. Trimming took off 4 bases at V and 6 bases at J, with 11 bases between the two ends. This CDR3 region has 13 residues. The germline gives CDR1 SGHKS, CDR2 YYEKEE (reference sequence).

This clonotype has more than one count but fewer than ten. J is TRBJ2-3 and V is TRBV15, with D perhaps being TRBD1 or TRBD2 (7 bases each). V dropped 1 base and J dropped 4 bases, with 12 bases sitting between them. The germline V gene encodes CDR1 LNHNV and CDR2 YYDKDF (reference sequence). The CDR3 runs 15 residues. In nucleotides, the CDR3 is TGTGCCACCAGCAGAGGGGCAGGGGGGGCAGATACGCAGTATTTT. Protein sequence: CATSRGAGGADTQYF.

This clonotype was seen ten or more times. The rearrangement joins TRBV20-1 to TRBJ2-2; D might be TRBD1 (5 bases). Germline CDR1 reads DFQATT; CDR2 reads SNEGSKA (reference sequence). The CDR3 totals 15 residues. With 6 bases removed from V and 1 base from J, the gap between germline ends came to 15 bases. This CDR3 is CSAGPQGLNTGELFF. CDR3 nucleotide sequence: TGCAGTGCCGGCCCCCAGGGTTTGAACACCGGGGAGCTGTTTTTT.

This clonotype was observed a handful of times. The V and J genes are TRBV7-2 and TRBJ1-5; 7 bases agree with TRBD1. The CDR3 length is 15 residues. Trimming cost V 4 bases and J 5 bases; bases outside gene matches: 8. Germline CDR1 and CDR2: SGHTA and FQGNSA. Here the CDR3 DNA reads TGTGCCAGCAGCTCAGGACAGGCCGAATATCAGCCCCAGCATTTT. Amino acid sequence: CASSSGQAEYQPQHF.

J is TRBJ2-7 and V is TRBV10-3, with D possibly TRBD2 on 5 matching bases. In germline, CDR1 is ENHRY, CDR2 SYGVKD. The CDR3 totals 13 residues. V was trimmed by 2 bases and J by 3 bases, leaving 8 bases between them. CDR3 region: CAISEREHYEQYV. CDR3 DNA: TGTGCCATCAGTGAGAGGGAGCACTACGAGCAGTACGTC.

This clonotype was seen a few times. The chain uses TRBV5-1 and TRBJ2-1; D is undetermined. V shed 0 bases and J shed 9 bases, with 10 bases lying between them. Per the germline V gene, CDR1 is SGHRS and CDR2 is YFSETQ. The CDR3 runs 13 residues. CDR3 loop: CASSLARRGEQFF. The CDR3 region has the DNA TGCGCCAGCAGCTTGGCCAGGAGAGGTGAGCAGTTCTTC.

The gene calls are TRBV20-1 and TRBJ2-1; 8 bases align to TRBD2. Germline CDR1 reads DFQATT; CDR2 reads SNEGSKA (reference sequence). The CDR3 extends over 13 amino acids. CDR3 coding DNA: TGCAGCAAAATCGGGGGGGCATACAATGAGCAGTTCTTC. This translates into CSKIGGAYNEQFF.

The chain has TRBV5-1 and TRBJ2-3; the D call may be TRBD1 or TRBD2 (5 bases each). The CDR3 runs 15 residues. With 5 bases removed from V and 0 bases from J, the gap between germline ends came to 13 bases. Germline lookup yields CDR1 SGHRS and CDR2 YFSETQ. This CDR3 is CASRRDGPSTDTQYF. The CDR3 nucleotides read TGCGCCAGCAGACGGGACGGCCCAAGCACAGATACGCAGTATTTT.

V and J are TRBV29-1 and TRBJ1-1, with unresolved D. The CDR3 spans 13 residues. V lost 4 bases to trimming and J lost 4 bases, with 13 bases between them. The germline CDR1 and CDR2 sequences are SQVTM and ANQGSEA. The CDR3 DNA is TGCAGCGTTGGCTTGCAGTTCGGCACTGAAGCTTTCTTT. Its translation is CSVGLQFGTEAFF.

This clonotype was picked up many times. The chain couples TRBV28 to TRBJ1-5; the D is unclear. CDR3 length equals 14 residues. CDR1 is MDHEN and CDR2 is SYDVKM in the germline V gene. The V gene lost 3 bases and the J gene lost 4 bases, with 10 bases spanning the gap. The CDR3 is CASSFSLENQPQHF. CDR3 nucleotide sequence: TGTGCCAGCAGTTTCAGCCTGGAAAATCAGCCCCAGCATTTT.